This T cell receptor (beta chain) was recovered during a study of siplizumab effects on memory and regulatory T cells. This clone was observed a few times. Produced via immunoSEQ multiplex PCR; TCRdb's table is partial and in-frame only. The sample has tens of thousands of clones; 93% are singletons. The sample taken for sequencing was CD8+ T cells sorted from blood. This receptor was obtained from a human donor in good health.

The CDR3 region has the DNA TGTGCCAGCAGCTCCCGCAACGACTATGGCTACACCTTC. Translation gives CASSSRNDYGYTF. The chain uses TRBV7-9 and TRBJ1-2; no reliable D call. V was clipped by 4 bases and J by 3 bases, with 9 bases between them. The CDR3 is 13 residues long. CDR1 and CDR2 from the germline V gene are SEHNR and FQNEAQ (reference sequence).